This T cell receptor beta chain derives from a study of T cells in Graves' hyperthyroidism and ophthalmopathy. Germline V gene data show CDR1 as SGHAT and CDR2 as FQNNGV. V was pared by 5 bases and J by 5 bases, with 24 bases between. This CDR3 has 18 amino acids. Study-level points and caveats: In blood, most of the thyroid clonotypes expanded above 0.001 were also present.

TCR beta CDR3 sequences were amplified from RNA transcripts. The TCR CDR3 first-round RT-PCR relied on the HTBI primer set. TCRdb reprocessed the multiplex PCR reads with MiXCR, giving one entry per CDR3 protein. In the table there are fewer than 900,000 distinct CDR3 sequences, roughly a sixth of which are singletons. Worth noting for this clonotype: The antigen remains undetermined.

The source material was blood. This TCR derives from a woman aged 50 to 60 with Graves' hyperthyroidism that later progressed to Graves' ophthalmopathy. The chain carries TRBV11-2 and TRBJ1-4; no firm D call. The chain's CDR3 is CASSAGGSGQRGNEKLFF. DNA for the CDR3: TGTGCCAGCAGCGCAGGAGGTTCCGGTCAGCGGGGAAATGAAAAACTGTTTTTT.